Below, 28 T cell receptor beta chains from the same sample are listed, as sequenced in a study of OX40 agonist ivuxolimab in advanced cancers. Method: immunoSEQ multiplex PCR; TCRdb's copy keeps in-frame clones and lacks some. This repertoire shows 100,000 or so clones, 80% to 95% found once; its top ten account for 0.5% to 0.65%. Sequences were derived from CD4+ or CD8+ T cells sorted from blood, sampled in a trial of the OX40 agonist ivuxolimab. These receptors were obtained from an adult with an advanced solid tumor such as melanoma, head and neck, liver or kidney cancer.

The V gene is TRBV5-1, the J gene TRBJ1-3; TRBD1 matches at 9 bases. The J segment lost 4 bases and the V segment lost 2 bases, leaving 4 bases of the junction unmatched. Germline-derived CDR1 and CDR2 are SGHRS and YFSETQ. The CDR3 contains 15 residues. As DNA, the CDR3 is TGCGCCAGCAGCTTCGGGACAGGGACGGGAAACACCATATATTTT. It is translated as CASSFGTGTGNTIYF.

Written as DNA, the CDR3 is TGTGCCAGCAATAGACAGGGTGGAATCTCAACTAATGAAAAACTGTTTTTT. It encodes CASNRQGGISTNEKLFF. The chain couples TRBV2 to TRBJ1-4; 7 bases map to TRBD1. V lost 7 bases to trimming and J lost 0 bases; unmatched junction nucleotides: 11. The germline CDR1 and CDR2 sequences are SNHLY and FYNNEI. The CDR3 contains 17 residues.

This chain links TRBV9 with TRBJ2-5; 7 bases map to TRBD2. Germline V CDR1 and CDR2: SGDLS, YYNGEE. The CDR3 runs to 15 residues. V trimming: 1 base; J trimming: 3 bases; junction bases outside the gene matches: 6. In nucleotides, the CDR3 is TGTGCCAGCAGCGTACACCCTCTAGCGGAAGAGACCCAGTACTTC. Its protein product is CASSVHPLAEETQYF.

The rearrangement joins TRBV7-2 to TRBJ2-7, with no clear D. This CDR3 spans 12 amino acids. Germline-derived CDR1 and CDR2 are SGHTA and FQGNSA. The V end lost 3 bases, the J end lost 11 bases, and 14 bases lay between the germline ends. The CDR3 reads CASSLMTAFKYF. In DNA, the CDR3 is TGTGCCAGCAGCTTGATGACTGCCTTTAAGTACTTC.

CDR3 in DNA: TGTGCCAGCAGCCCCACTGCTAGCGGGAGGGCCCGTCAGTATTTT. Its translation is CASSPTASGRARQYF. The V gene is TRBV7-2, the J gene TRBJ2-3; TRBD2 matches at 12 bases. This CDR3 is 15 amino acids long. V was clipped by 5 bases and J by 12 bases; unmatched bases: 12. Germline-derived CDR1 and CDR2 are SGHTA and FQGNSA.

The J gene is TRBJ1-2, the V gene TRBV11-3; 8 bases line up with TRBD1. After removal of 7 bases from V and 4 bases from J, the junction contained 11 bases not matched to a gene. CDR3 length: 15 residues. The V gene's germline CDR1 is SGHNT and CDR2 YENEEA. CDR3 region: CASTSGGAGVYGYTF. DNA of the CDR3: TGTGCCAGCACCTCAGGGGGCGCGGGTGTCTATGGCTACACCTTC.

A note on this clone: The junction and the germline gene differ at one end; a read error may be behind it. CDR3 DNA: TGTGCCACCTCATGGGGATCCCCCGGAAACACCATATATTTT. Encoded protein: CATSWGSPGNTIYF. The chain joins TRBV18 to TRBJ1-3; D is uncertain. This CDR3 has 14 residues. Germline assignment: CDR1 KGHSH and CDR2 LQKENI. The variable domain in full, with the rest retrieved from reference TRBV18 and TRBJ1-3, is NAGVMQNPRHLVRRRGQEARLRCSPMKGHSHVYWYRQLPEEGLKFMVYLQKENIIDESGMPKERFSAEFPKEGPSILRIQQVVRGDSAAYFCATSWGSPGNTIYFGEGSWLTVV.

The chain couples TRBV6-6 to TRBJ1-4; 9 bases agree with TRBD1. The CDR3 loop spans 15 amino acids. CDR1 and CDR2 (germline): MNHNY, SVGAGI (reference sequence). After removal of 5 bases from V and 7 bases from J, the junction contained 8 bases not matched to a gene. This CDR3 reads CASSVTGTGFEKLFF. The CDR3, as DNA: TGTGCCAGCAGTGTAACCGGGACAGGGTTTGAAAAACTGTTTTTT.

The chain carries TRBV12-5 and TRBJ2-3; no firm D call. The germline V gene has CDR1 LGHNT and CDR2 FRNRAP. The V and J ends lost 1 base and 2 bases respectively, with 1 base between them. The CDR3 is made up of 12 amino acids. CDR3 amino acids: CASGLDTDTQYF. DNA for the CDR3: TGTGCTAGTGGTTTGGACACAGATACGCAGTATTTT.

V is TRBV7-2 and J is TRBJ2-1, with D unresolved. CDR1 and CDR2 from the germline V gene are SGHTA and FQGNSA. V lost 0 bases and J lost 1, with 7 bases in between. The CDR3 is made up of 15 amino acids. CDR3 nucleotides: TGTGCCAGCAGCTTAGCGGCAGTTTCCTACAATGAGCAGTTCTTC. This sequence encodes CASSLAAVSYNEQFF.

This sequence joins TRBV28 and TRBJ1-3; 9 positions agree with TRBD1. CDR3 length: 16 amino acids. The ends lost 1 base at V and 8 bases at J; junction bases unmatched: 9. Germline lookup yields CDR1 MDHEN and CDR2 SYDVKM. CDR3: CASSLLSGTGLDTIYF. In DNA, the CDR3 is TGTGCCAGCAGTTTATTATCCGGGACAGGGTTGGACACCATATATTTT.

CDR3 sequence: CASAEKREGQPQHF. CDR3 DNA: TGTGCCAGCGCCGAAAAGAGGGAGGGGCAGCCCCAGCATTTT. The rearrangement uses TRBV7-2 and TRBJ1-5; possible D gene TRBD1, 5 bases. CDR1 and CDR2 from the germline V gene are SGHTA and FQGNSA. CDR3 length: 14 amino acids. V lost 8 bases and J 7 bases, leaving 18 bases between the germline ends.

The chain uses TRBV27 and TRBJ2-3; 7 bases agree with TRBD2. V lost 3 bases and J lost 0; bases outside the gene matches: 3. Germline CDR1 and CDR2: MNHEY and SMNVEV (reference sequence). The CDR3 totals 15 residues. CDR3 region: CASSFLAVSTDTQYF. DNA for the CDR3: TGTGCCAGCAGTTTCCTAGCGGTTAGCACAGATACGCAGTATTTT.

The chain carries TRBV18 and TRBJ2-7; 8 bases line up with TRBD1. This CDR3 has 14 amino acids. V lost 4 bases to trimming and J lost 2 bases; unmatched junction nucleotides: 4. CDR1 is KGHSH, CDR2 LQKENI, per germline. The CDR3 reads CASSLMDRAYEQYF. CDR3 in DNA: TGTGCCAGCTCACTCATGGACAGGGCCTACGAGCAGTACTTC.

The chain couples TRBV5-6 to TRBJ2-4, with 7 bases lining up with TRBD2. This CDR3 comprises 16 residues. J gave up 3 bases and V 2 bases, and 8 bases lay outside the gene matches. Germline V gene data show CDR1 as SGHDT and CDR2 as YYEEEE. CDR3 bases: TGTGCCAGCAGCTTAGCGGGGAGGGTAGGCAAAAACATTCAGTACTTC. The encoded protein is CASSLAGRVGKNIQYF.

The rearrangement joins TRBV5-8 to TRBJ1-5; weak D call: TRBD1 (6 bases). The CDR3 runs to 16 residues. Trimming took 3 bases from V and 11 from J, leaving 24 bases between them. CDR1 and CDR2 from the germline V gene are SGHTS and YDEGEE. The CDR3 bases are TGTGCCAGCAGCTCGTGGATACAGGGACCCGAAGGGACCCAGCATTTT. Translated: CASSSWIQGPEGTQHF.

The CDR3, as DNA: TGTGCCAGCAGCGTAGAGTTAGGAGGGGAGACCCAGTACTTC. This sequence encodes CASSVELGGETQYF. The chain recombines TRBV9 with TRBJ2-5; TRBD2 is a possible D gene (6 bases). Germline V gene sequence: CDR1 SGDLS, CDR2 YYNGEE. The CDR3 loop spans 14 amino acids. With 0 bases removed from V and 5 bases from J, the gap between germline ends came to 11 bases.

The rearrangement links TRBV7-3 to TRBJ2-3, with D possibly matching TRBD1 (5 bases). The germline V and J ends were trimmed by 5 bases and 6 bases, with 15 bases remaining between them. This CDR3 contains 14 residues. The germline CDR1 and CDR2 sequences are SGHTA and FQGTGA. The CDR3 coding sequence is TGTGCCAGCAGCCTCACCTACCACAGGGATACGCAGTATTTT. It specifies CASSLTYHRDTQYF.

The gene calls are TRBV2 and TRBJ1-1; maybe TRBD1 (6 bases). This CDR3 spans 14 amino acids. V lost 7 bases, J lost 3 bases, and 15 bases lay in between. Germline V gene sequence: CDR1 SNHLY, CDR2 FYNNEI. CDR3 sequence: CASNRDDPYTEAFF. In DNA, the CDR3 is TGTGCCAGCAACAGGGACGACCCCTACACTGAAGCTTTCTTT.

The rearrangement links TRBV5-6 to TRBJ2-3; D is possibly TRBD1 or TRBD2 (5 bases each). The germline gives CDR1 SGHDT, CDR2 YYEEEE. V was clipped by 3 bases and J by 3 bases, with 14 bases between them. This CDR3 is built from 15 residues. CDR3 region: CASSWDGMGTDTQYF. The DNA of the CDR3 is TGTGCCAGCAGCTGGGACGGTATGGGTACAGATACGCAGTATTTT.

The genes are TRBV9 and TRBJ2-5; TRBD2 agrees at 13 bases. With 3 bases clipped from V and 5 bases from J, the junction kept 10 bases outside the gene matches. The germline V gene encodes CDR1 SGDLS and CDR2 YYNGEE. The CDR3 extends over 17 amino acids. CDR3 DNA sequence: TGTGCCAGCAGCGCGGATAGAGGACTAGCGGGAGCGGAGACCCAGTACTTC. It yields the protein CASSADRGLAGAETQYF.

This clone was seen once. The gene calls are TRBV7-3 and TRBJ2-3; maybe TRBD1 (5 bases). CDR1 is SGHTA, CDR2 FQGTGA, per germline. Trimming removed 5 bases from V and 6 bases from J, with 12 bases in between. The CDR3 spans 13 residues. The CDR3 DNA sequence: TGTGCCAGCAGCCAAAACAAGGGGGATACGCAGTATTTT. It specifies CASSQNKGDTQYF.

This rearrangement joins TRBV20-1 to TRBJ1-1; D possibly corresponds to TRBD1 (5 bases). CDR3 length equals 9 residues. In germline, CDR1 is DFQATT, CDR2 SNEGSKA (reference sequence). The CDR3 loop is CKQGTEAFF. DNA of the CDR3: TGCAAGCAGGGAACTGAAGCTTTCTTT.

The table lists this clone with a count of one. V usage is TRBV9 and J usage is TRBJ2-7, with 7 bases aligning to TRBD2. V was clipped by 3 bases and J by 3 bases; unmatched bases: 12. Germline V CDR1 and CDR2: SGDLS, YYNGEE. The CDR3 runs to 16 residues. CDR3 amino acids: CASSGGVGGWDYEQYF. The CDR3 DNA is TGTGCCAGCAGCGGCGGAGTGGGAGGGTGGGACTACGAGCAGTACTTC. Using reference TRBV9 and TRBJ2-7 for the parts outside the CDR3, the full variable domain is DSGVTQTPKHLITATGQRVTLRCSPRSGDLSVYWYQQSLDQGLQFLIQYYNGEERAKGNILERFSAQQFPDLHSELNLSSLELGDSALYFCASSGGVGGWDYEQYFGPGTRLTVT.

The chain employs TRBV6-6 and TRBJ1-1; D gene uncertain. This CDR3 is 16 amino acids long. V was trimmed by 4 bases and J by 5 bases, leaving 20 bases between them. Germline loops: CDR1 MNHNY, CDR2 SVGAGI (reference sequence). CDR3 protein: CASSSREGRFWTEAFF. CDR3 DNA: TGTGCCAGCAGTTCCCGGGAGGGAAGGTTTTGGACTGAAGCTTTCTTT.

DNA of the CDR3: TGTGCCAGCAGCCCACCGGTGGGGGTTCAAGAGACCCAGTACTTC. This translates into CASSPPVGVQETQYF. The chain links TRBV7-2 to TRBJ2-5, with D possibly called TRBD1 or TRBD2 (5 bases each). This CDR3 has 15 residues. V was shortened by 5 bases and J by 2 bases, with 15 bases between the two germline ends. Germline CDR1 and CDR2: SGHTA and FQGNSA.

V and J are TRBV27 and TRBJ1-1; possible D gene TRBD1, 5 bases. The CDR3 is 15 residues long. The germline V and J ends were trimmed by 2 bases and 1 base, with 11 bases remaining between them. Germline values: CDR1 MNHEY, CDR2 SMNVEV (reference sequence). The CDR3 region has the DNA TGTGCCAGCAGTTTACGTTGGGGGACGAACACTGAAGCTTTCTTT. It is translated as CASSLRWGTNTEAFF.

V is TRBV27 and J is TRBJ1-2; D is possibly TRBD1 (5 bases). The germline gives CDR1 MNHEY, CDR2 SMNVEV (reference sequence). The CDR3 sequence is 15 residues long. Trimming removed 7 bases from V and 5 bases from J, with 20 bases in between. CDR3 sequence (DNA): TGTGCCAGCACCCCAAGACGGGACGGACAATATGGCTACACCTTC. It codes for CASTPRRDGQYGYTF.